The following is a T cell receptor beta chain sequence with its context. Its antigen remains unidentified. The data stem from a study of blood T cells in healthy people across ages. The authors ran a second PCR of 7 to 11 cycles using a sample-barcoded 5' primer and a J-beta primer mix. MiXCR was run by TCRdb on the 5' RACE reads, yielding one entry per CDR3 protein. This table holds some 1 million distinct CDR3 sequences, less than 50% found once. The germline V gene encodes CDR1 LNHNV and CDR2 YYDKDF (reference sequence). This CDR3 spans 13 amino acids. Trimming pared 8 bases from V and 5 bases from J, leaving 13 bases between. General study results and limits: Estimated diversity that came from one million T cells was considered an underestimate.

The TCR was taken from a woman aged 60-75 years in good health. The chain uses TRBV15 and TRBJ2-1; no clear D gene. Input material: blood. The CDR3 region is CATGTLLHNEQFF. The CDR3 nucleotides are TGTGCCACCGGCACTCTACTTCACAATGAGCAGTTCTTC.